This T cell receptor (beta chain) comes out of a study of cytomegalovirus exposure and HLA in healthy donors. Findings and limits, study-wide: In vitro experiments confirmed that three CMV-associated chains were specific for CMV antigens. Investigators reported under 200 TCR beta chains as tied to cytomegalovirus. Many donors carried some public TCRs, although rarity characterized most TCR sequences.

This clone was seen only a few times. Its cognate antigen is unknown. Germline lookup yields CDR1 SGHNT and CDR2 YYREEE (reference sequence). Trimming shortened V by 7 bases and J by 9 bases, and 20 bases separated the two germline ends. There are 13 residues in the CDR3. The repertoire was sequenced with immunoSEQ multiplex PCR; TCRdb's copy has only in-frame clones and lacks some. Of 150,000 to 200,000 clones in the sample, about nine tenths were seen once. The sample comprised PBMCs. The source is a young woman in good health and CMV-seronegative. The genes are TRBV5-4 and TRBJ2-7, with D hard to call. The CDR3 nucleotides are TGTGCCAGCGCAACCGATAGGGATAGTGGGCAGTACTTC. Translated: CASATDRDSGQYF.